The entry below describes one T cell receptor beta chain. Method: immunoSEQ multiplex PCR; TCRdb's copy keeps in-frame clones and lacks some. The data hold roughly 60,000 clones, with approximately 89% observed a single time. The data are from a study of OX40 agonist ivuxolimab in advanced cancers. For the study at large: The mean age was approximately 60 years, ranging from 23 to 79, with less than 90% of participants male. There were three patients with partial responses, one having hepatocellular carcinoma and two cutaneous melanoma.

The CDR3 totals 14 residues. Per the germline V gene, CDR1 is ENHRY and CDR2 is SYGVKD. The V end lost 5 bases, the J end lost 5 bases, and 12 bases lay between the germline ends. The TCR originated in an adult with an advanced solid tumor such as melanoma, head and neck, liver or kidney cancer. The chain combines TRBV10-3 with TRBJ2-2; D is uncertain. The source was CD4+ or CD8+ T cells sorted from blood, collected in a trial of the OX40 agonist ivuxolimab. The CDR3 DNA is TGTGCCATCAGTAGCACCCCCGAGACCGGGGAGCTGTTTTTT. It codes for CAISSTPETGELFF.